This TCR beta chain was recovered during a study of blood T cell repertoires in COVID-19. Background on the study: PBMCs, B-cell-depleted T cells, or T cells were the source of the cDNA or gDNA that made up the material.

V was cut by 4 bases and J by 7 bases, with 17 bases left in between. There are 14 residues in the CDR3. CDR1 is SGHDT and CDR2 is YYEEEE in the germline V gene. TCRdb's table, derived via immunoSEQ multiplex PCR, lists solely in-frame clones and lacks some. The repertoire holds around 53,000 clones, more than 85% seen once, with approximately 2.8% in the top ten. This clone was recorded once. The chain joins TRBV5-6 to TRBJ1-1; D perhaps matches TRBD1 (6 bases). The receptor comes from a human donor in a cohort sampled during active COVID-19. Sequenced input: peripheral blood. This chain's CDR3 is CASSAATGLGEAFF. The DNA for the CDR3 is TGTGCCAGCAGCGCGGCGACAGGTCTCGGTGAAGCTTTCTTT.